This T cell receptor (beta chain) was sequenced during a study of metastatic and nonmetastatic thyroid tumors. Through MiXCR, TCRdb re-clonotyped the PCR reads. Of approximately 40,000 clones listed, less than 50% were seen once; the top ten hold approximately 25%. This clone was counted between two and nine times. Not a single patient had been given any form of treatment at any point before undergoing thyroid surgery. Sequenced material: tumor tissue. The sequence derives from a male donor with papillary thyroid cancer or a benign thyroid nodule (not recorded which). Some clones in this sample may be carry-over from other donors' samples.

The chain's CDR3 is CASSLREAADTQYF. In DNA form, the CDR3 reads TGTGCCAGCAGTTTGCGGGAGGCTGCAGATACGCAGTATTTT. The chain recombines TRBV12-3 or TRBV12-4 with TRBJ2-3, with 8 bases matching TRBD2. The CDR3 has 14 amino acids. Unmatched junction bases numbered 3, after V lost 3 bases and J lost 4 bases.